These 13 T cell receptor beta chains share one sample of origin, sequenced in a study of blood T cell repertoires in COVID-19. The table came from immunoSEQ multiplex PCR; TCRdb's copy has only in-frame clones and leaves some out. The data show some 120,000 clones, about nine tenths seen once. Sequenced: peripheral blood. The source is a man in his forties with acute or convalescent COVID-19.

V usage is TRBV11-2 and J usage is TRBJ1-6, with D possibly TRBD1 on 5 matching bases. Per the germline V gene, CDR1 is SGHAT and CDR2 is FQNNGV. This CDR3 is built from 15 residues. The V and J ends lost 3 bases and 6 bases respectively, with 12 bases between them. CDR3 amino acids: CASSFGTYGNSPLHF. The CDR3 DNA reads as TGTGCCAGCAGCTTCGGGACTTATGGTAATTCACCCCTCCACTTT.

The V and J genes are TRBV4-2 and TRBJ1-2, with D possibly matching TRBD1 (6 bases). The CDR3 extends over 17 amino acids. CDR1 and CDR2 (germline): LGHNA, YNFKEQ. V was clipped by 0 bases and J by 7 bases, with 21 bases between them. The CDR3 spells CASSQEEVFGRGPGYTF. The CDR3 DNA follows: TGTGCCAGCAGCCAAGAAGAAGTTTTCGGCAGGGGTCCTGGCTACACCTTC.

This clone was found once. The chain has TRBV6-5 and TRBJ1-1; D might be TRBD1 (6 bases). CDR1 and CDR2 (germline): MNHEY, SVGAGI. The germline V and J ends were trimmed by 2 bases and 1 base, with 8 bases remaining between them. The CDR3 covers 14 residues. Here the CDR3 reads CASSYGGQNTEAFF. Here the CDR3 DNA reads TGTGCCAGCAGTTACGGGGGACAGAACACTGAAGCTTTCTTT.

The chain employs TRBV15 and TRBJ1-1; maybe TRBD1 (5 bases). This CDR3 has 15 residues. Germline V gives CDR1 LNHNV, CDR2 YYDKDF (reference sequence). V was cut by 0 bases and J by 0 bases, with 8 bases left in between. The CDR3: CATSRDGQMNTEAFF. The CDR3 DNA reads TGTGCCACCAGCAGAGATGGACAAATGAACACTGAAGCTTTCTTT.

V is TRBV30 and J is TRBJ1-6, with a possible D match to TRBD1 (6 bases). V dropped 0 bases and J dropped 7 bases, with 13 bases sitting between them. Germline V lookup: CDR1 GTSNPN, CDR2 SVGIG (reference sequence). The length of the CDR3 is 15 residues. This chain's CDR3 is CAWSVVRGGNSPLHF. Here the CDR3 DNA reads TGTGCCTGGAGTGTAGTGAGGGGGGGCAATTCACCCCTCCACTTT.

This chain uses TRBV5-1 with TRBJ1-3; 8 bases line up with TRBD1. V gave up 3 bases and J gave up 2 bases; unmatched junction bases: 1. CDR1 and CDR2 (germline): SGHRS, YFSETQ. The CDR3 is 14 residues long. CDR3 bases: TGCGCCAGCAGCTCGACAGGGGCTGGAAACACCATATATTTT. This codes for CASSSTGAGNTIYF.

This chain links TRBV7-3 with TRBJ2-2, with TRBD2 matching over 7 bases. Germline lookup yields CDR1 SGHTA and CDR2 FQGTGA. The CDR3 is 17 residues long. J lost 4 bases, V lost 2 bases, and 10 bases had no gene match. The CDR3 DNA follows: TGTGCCAGCAGCTTATACACGACGGCTAGCGGCACCGGGGAGCTGTTTTTT. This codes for CASSLYTTASGTGELFF.

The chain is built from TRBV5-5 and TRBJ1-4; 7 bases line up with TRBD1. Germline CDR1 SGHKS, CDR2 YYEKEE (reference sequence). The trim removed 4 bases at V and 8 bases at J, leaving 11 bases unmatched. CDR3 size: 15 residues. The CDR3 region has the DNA TGTGCCAGCAGCCCACAGGGGCCGGTAGAAGAAAAACTGTTTTTT. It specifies CASSPQGPVEEKLFF.

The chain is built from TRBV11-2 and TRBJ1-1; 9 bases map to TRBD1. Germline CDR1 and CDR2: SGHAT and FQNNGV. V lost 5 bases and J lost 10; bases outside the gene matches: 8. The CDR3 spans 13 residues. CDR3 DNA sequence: TGTGCCAGCAGCATTGGGACAGGGTGGGGAGCTTTCTTT. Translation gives CASSIGTGWGAFF. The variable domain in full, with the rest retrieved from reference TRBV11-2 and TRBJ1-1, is EAGVAQSPRYKIIEKRQSVAFWCNPISGHATLYWYQQILGQGPKLLIQFQNNGVVDDSQLPKDRFSAERLKGVDSTLKIQPAKLEDSAVYLCASSIGTGWGAFFGQGTRLTVV.

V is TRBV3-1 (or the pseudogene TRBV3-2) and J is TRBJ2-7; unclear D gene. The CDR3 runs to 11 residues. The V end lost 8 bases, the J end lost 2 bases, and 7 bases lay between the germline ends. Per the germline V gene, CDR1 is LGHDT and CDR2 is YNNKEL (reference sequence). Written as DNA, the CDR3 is TGTGCCAGCGGTGAGGCCTACGAGCAGTACTTC. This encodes CASGEAYEQYF.

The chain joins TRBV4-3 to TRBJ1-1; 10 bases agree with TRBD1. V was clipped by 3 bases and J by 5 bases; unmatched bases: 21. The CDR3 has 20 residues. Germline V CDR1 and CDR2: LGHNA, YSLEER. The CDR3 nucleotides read TGCGCCAGCAGCCACCTACTAGGGACGGGACAGGGGTGGGGGTGGACTGAAGCTTTCTTT. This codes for CASSHLLGTGQGWGWTEAFF.

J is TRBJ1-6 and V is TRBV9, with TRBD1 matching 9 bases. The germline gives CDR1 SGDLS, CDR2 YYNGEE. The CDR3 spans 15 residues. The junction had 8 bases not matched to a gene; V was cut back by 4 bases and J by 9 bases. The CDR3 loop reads CASSLSGDRASPLHF. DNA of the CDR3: TGTGCCAGCAGCCTCAGCGGGGACAGGGCTTCACCCCTCCACTTT.

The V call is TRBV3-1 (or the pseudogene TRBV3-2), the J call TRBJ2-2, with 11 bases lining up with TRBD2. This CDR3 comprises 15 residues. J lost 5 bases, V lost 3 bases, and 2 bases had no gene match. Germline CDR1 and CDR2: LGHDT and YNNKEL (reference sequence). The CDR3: CASSHTSGSTGELFF. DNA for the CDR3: TGTGCCAGCAGCCACACTAGCGGGAGTACCGGGGAGCTGTTTTTT.